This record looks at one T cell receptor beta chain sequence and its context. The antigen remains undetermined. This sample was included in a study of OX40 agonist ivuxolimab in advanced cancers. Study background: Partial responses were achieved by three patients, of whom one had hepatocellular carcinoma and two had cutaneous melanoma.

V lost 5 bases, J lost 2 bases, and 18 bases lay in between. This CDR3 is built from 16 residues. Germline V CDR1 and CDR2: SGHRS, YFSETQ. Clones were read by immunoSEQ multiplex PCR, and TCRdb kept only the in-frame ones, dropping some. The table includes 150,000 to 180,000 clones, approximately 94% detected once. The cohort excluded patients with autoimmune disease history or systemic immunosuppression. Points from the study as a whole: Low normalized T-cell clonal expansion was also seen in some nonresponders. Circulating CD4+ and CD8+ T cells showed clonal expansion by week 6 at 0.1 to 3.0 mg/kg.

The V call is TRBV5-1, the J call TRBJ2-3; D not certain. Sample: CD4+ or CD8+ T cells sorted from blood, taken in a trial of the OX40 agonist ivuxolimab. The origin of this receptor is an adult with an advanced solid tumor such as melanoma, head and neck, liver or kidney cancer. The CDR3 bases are TGCGCCAGCAGTGGTCCTTCCGCTACCGTCACAGATACGCAGTATTTT. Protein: CASSGPSATVTDTQYF.